These T cell receptor beta chains were read from a single sample in a study of T cell repertoires in aging, cancer and after chemotherapy. TCRdb passed the multiplex PCR reads through MiXCR, listing each CDR3 protein once. Of fewer than 2,500 distinct CDR3 sequences in the sample, roughly 22% were seen once. The sequenced sample consisted of blood. Receptor source: a human donor with a blood cancer. Both conserved end residues are part of each CDR3. Fields, in order: CDR3 protein, CDR3 DNA, J gene, D gene, V gene, clone size. D genes are given only for firm matches. Clone sizes are given selectively: once, few, many, or a class where the clone is expanded.

CDR3 protein: CASSHRGLQETQYF; CDR3 DNA: TGTGCCAGTAGCCACAGGGGACTCCAAGAGACCCAGTACTTC; J gene: TRBJ2-5; D gene: -; V gene: TRBV19; clone size: large
CDR3 protein: CASSLGGDEQFF; CDR3 DNA: TGCGCCAGCAGCTTGGGCGGGGATGAGCAGTTCTTC; J gene: TRBJ2-1; D gene: -; V gene: TRBV5-1; clone size: few
CDR3 protein: CASSETGYTGRTGDNQPQHF; CDR3 DNA: TGTGCCAGCAGCGAAACGGGCTACACGGGCCGAACCGGGGACAATCAGCCCCAGCATTTT; J gene: TRBJ1-5; D gene: -; V gene: TRBV6-4; clone size: few
CDR3 protein: CASSSHTPYEQYF; CDR3 DNA: TGTGCCAGCAGTTCACACACCCCCTACGAGCAGTACTTC; J gene: TRBJ2-7; D gene: -; V gene: TRBV28; clone size: -
CDR3 protein: CAWSVNKGGPMDTEAFF; CDR3 DNA: TGTGCCTGGAGTGTAAATAAGGGGGGGCCGATGGACACTGAAGCTTTCTTT; J gene: TRBJ1-1; D gene: -; V gene: TRBV30; clone size: medium-sized
CDR3 protein: CSARGGLAGGLAGTDTQYF; CDR3 DNA: TGCAGTGCTAGAGGGGGACTAGCGGGAGGTCTGGCCGGCACAGATACGCAGTATTTT; J gene: TRBJ2-3; D gene: TRBD2; V gene: TRBV20-1; clone size: medium-sized
CDR3 protein: CASSLGALVISDYGYTF; CDR3 DNA: TGCGCCAGCAGCTTGGGGGCGTTGGTGATATCAGACTATGGCTACACCTTC; J gene: TRBJ1-2; D gene: -; V gene: TRBV5-1; clone size: large
CDR3 protein: CASGLRRNTEAFF; CDR3 DNA: TGTGCCAGCGGTTTAAGGAGGAACACTGAAGCTTTCTTT; J gene: TRBJ1-1; D gene: -; V gene: TRBV12-3/TRBV12-4; clone size: -
CDR3 protein: CARTGLPTVFQPQHF; CDR3 DNA: TGTGCCAGGACGGGACTCCCGACGGTATTTCAGCCCCAGCATTTT; J gene: TRBJ1-5; D gene: -; V gene: TRBV5-6; clone size: medium-sized
CDR3 protein: CASSLSGTSGFYEQFF; CDR3 DNA: TGTGCCAGCAGTCTCTCCGGGACTAGCGGGTTCTATGAGCAGTTCTTC; J gene: TRBJ2-1; D gene: TRBD2; V gene: TRBV27; clone size: large
CDR3 protein: CASSQDRASTDTQYF; CDR3 DNA: TGCGCCAGCAGCCAGGACAGGGCAAGCACAGATACGCAGTATTTT; J gene: TRBJ2-3; D gene: TRBD1; V gene: TRBV5-1; clone size: -
CDR3 protein: CASSSGNTEAFF; CDR3 DNA: TGCGCCAGCTCATCAGGTAACACTGAAGCTTTCTTT; J gene: TRBJ1-1; D gene: -; V gene: TRBV10-1; clone size: -
CDR3 protein: CASRRQGGTGELFF; CDR3 DNA: TGTGCCAGCAGACGACAGGGGGGAACCGGGGAGCTGTTTTTT; J gene: TRBJ2-2; D gene: TRBD1; V gene: TRBV6-5; clone size: large
CDR3 protein: CASSTVPKEQYF; CDR3 DNA: TGTGCCAGCTCAACCGTCCCTAAGGAGCAGTACTTC; J gene: TRBJ2-7; D gene: -; V gene: TRBV18; clone size: medium-sized
CDR3 protein: CASSHVIRTWEETQYF; CDR3 DNA: TGTGCCAGCTCACACGTTATCAGGACTTGGGAAGAGACCCAGTACTTC; J gene: TRBJ2-5; D gene: -; V gene: TRBV18; clone size: large
CDR3 protein: CASIPQGRPQETQYF; CDR3 DNA: TGTGCCAGCATCCCACAGGGGAGACCCCAAGAGACCCAGTACTTC; J gene: TRBJ2-5; D gene: TRBD1; V gene: TRBV6-6; clone size: medium-sized
CDR3 protein: CATSGTGRGSPLHF; CDR3 DNA: TGTGCCACCAGTGGGACAGGGAGAGGTTCACCCCTCCACTTT; J gene: TRBJ1-6; D gene: TRBD1; V gene: TRBV24-1; clone size: -
CDR3 protein: CASSLRGGLQFTGELFF; CDR3 DNA: TGCGCCAGCAGCCTCAGGGGGGGACTGCAATTTACCGGGGAGCTGTTTTTT; J gene: TRBJ2-2; D gene: -; V gene: TRBV5-1; clone size: medium-sized
CDR3 protein: CASSPFGVGTDTQYF; CDR3 DNA: TGTGCCAGTAGTCCCTTCGGGGTTGGCACAGATACGCAGTATTTT; J gene: TRBJ2-3; D gene: -; V gene: TRBV19; clone size: large
CDR3 protein: CSAREGGNNSPLHF; CDR3 DNA: TGCAGTGCTAGAGAAGGGGGGAATAATTCACCCCTCCACTTT; J gene: TRBJ1-6; D gene: -; V gene: TRBV20-1; clone size: -
CDR3 protein: CASSFAPLAELFF; CDR3 DNA: TGTGCCAGCAGTTTCGCCCCCCTAGCGGAGCTGTTTTTT; J gene: TRBJ2-2; D gene: -; V gene: TRBV27; clone size: medium-sized
CDR3 protein: CSADNRQTSYGYTF; CDR3 DNA: TGCAGTGCTGACAATCGACAGACCAGCTATGGCTACACCTTC; J gene: TRBJ1-2; D gene: -; V gene: TRBV20-1; clone size: -
CDR3 protein: CASSYPLTGSSNQPQHF; CDR3 DNA: TGTGCCAGCAGTTATCCCCTGACAGGGAGTAGCAATCAGCCCCAGCATTTT; J gene: TRBJ1-5; D gene: TRBD1; V gene: TRBV6-6; clone size: medium-sized
CDR3 protein: CASSQEDRYTDTQYF; CDR3 DNA: TGCGCCAGCAGCCAAGAGGACCGCTACACAGATACGCAGTATTTT; J gene: TRBJ2-3; D gene: -; V gene: TRBV4-3; clone size: few
CDR3 protein: CASTGTGASNYGYTF; CDR3 DNA: TGTGCCAGCACCGGGACAGGGGCCTCTAACTATGGCTACACCTTC; J gene: TRBJ1-2; D gene: TRBD1; V gene: TRBV6-2/TRBV6-3; clone size: medium-sized
CDR3 protein: CASRLGGGGSNSPLHF; CDR3 DNA: TGTGCCAGCAGACTAGGGGGGGGGGGTTCCAATTCACCCCTCCACTTT; J gene: TRBJ1-6; D gene: -; V gene: TRBV6-6; clone size: medium-sized
CDR3 protein: CASSPDSRTSGGLAKNIQYF; CDR3 DNA: TGTGCCAGCAGCCCAGACTCAAGGACTAGCGGGGGGCTAGCCAAAAACATTCAGTACTTC; J gene: TRBJ2-4; D gene: TRBD2; V gene: TRBV7-2; clone size: -
CDR3 protein: CASSFEGFAGFNEQFF; CDR3 DNA: TGCGCCAGCAGCTTTGAGGGATTCGCGGGGTTTAATGAGCAGTTCTTC; J gene: TRBJ2-1; D gene: -; V gene: TRBV5-1; clone size: few
CDR3 protein: CASSPHGTSQFF; CDR3 DNA: TGTGCCAGCAGTCCCCACGGGACAAGTCAGTTCTTC; J gene: TRBJ2-1; D gene: -; V gene: TRBV6-5; clone size: large
CDR3 protein: CATSVGQGSPQHF; CDR3 DNA: TGTGCCACCAGTGTCGGACAGGGGTCGCCCCAGCATTTT; J gene: TRBJ1-5; D gene: TRBD1; V gene: TRBV24-1; clone size: -
CDR3 protein: CASSLFGTAYEQYF; CDR3 DNA: TGTGCCAGCAGTTTATTCGGGACAGCCTACGAGCAGTACTTC; J gene: TRBJ2-7; D gene: TRBD1; V gene: TRBV27; clone size: medium-sized
CDR3 protein: CASRAVLGDRETQYF; CDR3 DNA: TGCGCCAGCAGGGCCGTTTTGGGGGACCGAGAGACCCAGTACTTC; J gene: TRBJ2-5; D gene: -; V gene: TRBV5-1; clone size: -
CDR3 protein: CASSLEGAEGYGYTF; CDR3 DNA: TGTGCCAGCAGCTTAGAGGGGGCAGAAGGCTATGGCTACACCTTC; J gene: TRBJ1-2; D gene: TRBD1; V gene: TRBV13; clone size: medium-sized
CDR3 protein: CASRSGGSYEQYF; CDR3 DNA: TGCGCCAGCAGAAGCGGGGGCTCCTACGAGCAGTACTTC; J gene: TRBJ2-7; D gene: TRBD2; V gene: TRBV10-2; clone size: -
CDR3 protein: CASSDAGGGSGANVLTF; CDR3 DNA: TGTGCCAGCAGTGACGCAGGGGGCGGTTCTGGGGCCAACGTCCTGACTTTC; J gene: TRBJ2-6; D gene: TRBD1; V gene: TRBV6-1; clone size: -
CDR3 protein: CASGDMAFF; CDR3 DNA: TGTGCCAGCGGGGATATGGCTTTCTTT; J gene: TRBJ1-1; D gene: -; V gene: TRBV12-3/TRBV12-4; clone size: few
CDR3 protein: CASSEYLREGAEAFF; CDR3 DNA: TGTGCCAGCAGTGAGTATTTAAGGGAAGGGGCTGAAGCTTTCTTT; J gene: TRBJ1-1; D gene: -; V gene: TRBV6-1; clone size: -
CDR3 protein: CSARVTSGSSREEQYF; CDR3 DNA: TGCAGTGCTAGGGTGACTAGCGGGAGTTCCCGGGAGGAGCAGTACTTC; J gene: TRBJ2-7; D gene: TRBD2; V gene: TRBV20-1; clone size: few
CDR3 protein: CASIAAGGPTDTQYF; CDR3 DNA: TGTGCCAGCATCGCAGCGGGGGGCCCCACAGATACGCAGTATTTT; J gene: TRBJ2-3; D gene: TRBD2; V gene: TRBV12-3/TRBV12-4; clone size: few
CDR3 protein: CATSPGLAGVEQFF; CDR3 DNA: TGTGCCACAAGTCCGGGACTAGCGGGAGTTGAGCAGTTCTTC; J gene: TRBJ2-1; D gene: TRBD2; V gene: TRBV24-1; clone size: medium-sized
CDR3 protein: CAWTPGFEAAFF; CDR3 DNA: TGTGCCTGGACCCCGGGGTTCGAGGCAGCTTTCTTT; J gene: TRBJ1-1; D gene: -; V gene: TRBV30; clone size: medium-sized
CDR3 protein: CASRPWDRGETQYF; CDR3 DNA: TGTGCCAGTCGCCCCTGGGACAGGGGAGAGACCCAGTACTTC; J gene: TRBJ2-5; D gene: TRBD1; V gene: TRBV19; clone size: large
CDR3 protein: CASSLPLAESTDTQYF; CDR3 DNA: TGTGCCAGCAGCCTCCCCTTAGCGGAATCCACAGATACGCAGTATTTT; J gene: TRBJ2-3; D gene: -; V gene: TRBV27; clone size: -
CDR3 protein: CASSPGTGGFNEQFF; CDR3 DNA: TGTGCCAGCAGTCCGGGGACAGGGGGCTTCAATGAGCAGTTCTTC; J gene: TRBJ2-1; D gene: TRBD1; V gene: TRBV11-2; clone size: medium-sized
CDR3 protein: CASSLPRDSPSYEQYF; CDR3 DNA: TGTGCCAGCAGCTTACCTCGGGACAGCCCCTCCTACGAGCAGTACTTC; J gene: TRBJ2-7; D gene: TRBD1; V gene: TRBV7-6; clone size: few
CDR3 protein: CASKKDPWPGNTIYF; CDR3 DNA: TGTGCCAGCAAGAAGGACCCCTGGCCTGGAAACACCATATATTTT; J gene: TRBJ1-3; D gene: -; V gene: TRBV27; clone size: medium-sized
CDR3 protein: CSVEVDDRGYGYTF; CDR3 DNA: TGCAGCGTTGAAGTTGACGACAGGGGATATGGCTACACCTTC; J gene: TRBJ1-2; D gene: TRBD1; V gene: TRBV29-1; clone size: large